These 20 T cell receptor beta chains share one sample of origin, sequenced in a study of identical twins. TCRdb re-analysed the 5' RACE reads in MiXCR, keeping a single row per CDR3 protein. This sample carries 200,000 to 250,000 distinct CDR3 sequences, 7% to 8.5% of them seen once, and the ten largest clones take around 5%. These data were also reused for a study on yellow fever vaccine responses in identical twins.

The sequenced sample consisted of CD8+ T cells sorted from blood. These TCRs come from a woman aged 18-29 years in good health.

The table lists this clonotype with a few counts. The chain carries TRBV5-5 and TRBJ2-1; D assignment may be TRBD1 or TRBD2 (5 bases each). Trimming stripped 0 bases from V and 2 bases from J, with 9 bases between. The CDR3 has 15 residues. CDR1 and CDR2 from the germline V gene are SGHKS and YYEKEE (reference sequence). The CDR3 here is CASSLGGSTYNEQFF. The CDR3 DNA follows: TGTGCCAGCAGCTTGGGGGGGTCCACCTACAATGAGCAGTTCTTC.

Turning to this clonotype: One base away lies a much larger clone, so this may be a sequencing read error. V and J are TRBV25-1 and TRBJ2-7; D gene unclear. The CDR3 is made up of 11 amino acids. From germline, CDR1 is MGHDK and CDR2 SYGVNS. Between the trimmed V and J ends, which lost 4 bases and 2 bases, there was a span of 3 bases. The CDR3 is CASSGTYEQYF. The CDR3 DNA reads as TGTGCCAGCAGTGGTACCTACGAGCAGTACTTC.

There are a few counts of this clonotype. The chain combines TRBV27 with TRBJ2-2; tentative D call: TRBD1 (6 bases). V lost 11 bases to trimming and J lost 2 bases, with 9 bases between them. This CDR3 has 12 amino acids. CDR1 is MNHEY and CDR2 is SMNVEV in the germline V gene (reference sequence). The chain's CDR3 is CAGGQNTGELFF. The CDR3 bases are TGTGCCGGGGGACAAAACACCGGGGAGCTGTTTTTT.

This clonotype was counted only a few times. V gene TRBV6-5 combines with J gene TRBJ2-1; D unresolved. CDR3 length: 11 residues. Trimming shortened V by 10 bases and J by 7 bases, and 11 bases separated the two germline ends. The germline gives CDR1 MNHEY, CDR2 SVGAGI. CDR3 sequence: CATSFGNEQFF. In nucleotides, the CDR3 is TGTGCCACAAGCTTTGGGAATGAGCAGTTCTTC.

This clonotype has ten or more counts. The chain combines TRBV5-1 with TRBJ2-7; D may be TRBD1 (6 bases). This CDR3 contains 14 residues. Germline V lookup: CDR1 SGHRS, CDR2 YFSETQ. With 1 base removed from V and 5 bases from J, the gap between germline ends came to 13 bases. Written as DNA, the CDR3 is TGCGCCAGCAGCTTGAGGCAGGGGTCGCACGAGCAGTACTTC. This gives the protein CASSLRQGSHEQYF.

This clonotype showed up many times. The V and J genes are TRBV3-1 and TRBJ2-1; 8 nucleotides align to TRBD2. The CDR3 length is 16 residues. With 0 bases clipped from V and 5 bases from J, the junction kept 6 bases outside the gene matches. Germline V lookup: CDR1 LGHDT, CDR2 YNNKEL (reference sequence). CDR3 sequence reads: CASSQEGTRSDNEQFF. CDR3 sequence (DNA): TGTGCCAGCAGCCAAGAAGGGACTAGGTCCGACAATGAGCAGTTCTTC.

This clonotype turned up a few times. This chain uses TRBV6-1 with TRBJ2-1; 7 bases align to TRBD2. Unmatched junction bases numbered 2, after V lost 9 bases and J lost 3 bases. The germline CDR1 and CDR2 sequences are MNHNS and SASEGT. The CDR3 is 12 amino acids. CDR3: CASGGGYNEQFF. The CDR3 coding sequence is TGTGCCAGTGGGGGGGGCTACAATGAGCAGTTCTTC.

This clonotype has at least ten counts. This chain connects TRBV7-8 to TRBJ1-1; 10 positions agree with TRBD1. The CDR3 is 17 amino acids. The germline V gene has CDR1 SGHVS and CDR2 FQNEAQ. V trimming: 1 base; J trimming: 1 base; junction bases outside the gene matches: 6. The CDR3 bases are TGTGCCAGCAGCTTAGGGACAGGGGGGGGGACGAACACTGAAGCTTTCTTT. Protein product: CASSLGTGGGTNTEAFF.

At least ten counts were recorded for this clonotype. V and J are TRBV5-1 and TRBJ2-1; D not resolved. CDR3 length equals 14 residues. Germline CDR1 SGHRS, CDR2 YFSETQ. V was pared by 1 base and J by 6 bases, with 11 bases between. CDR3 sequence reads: CASSLRANLNEQFF. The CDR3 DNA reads TGCGCCAGCAGCTTGAGGGCGAACCTCAATGAGCAGTTCTTC.

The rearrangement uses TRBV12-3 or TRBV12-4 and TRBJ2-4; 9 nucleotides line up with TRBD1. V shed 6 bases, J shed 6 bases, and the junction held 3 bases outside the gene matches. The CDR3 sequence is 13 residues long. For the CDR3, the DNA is TGTGCCAGCAGATCGGGACAGGGAAACATTCAGTACTTC. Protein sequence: CASRSGQGNIQYF.

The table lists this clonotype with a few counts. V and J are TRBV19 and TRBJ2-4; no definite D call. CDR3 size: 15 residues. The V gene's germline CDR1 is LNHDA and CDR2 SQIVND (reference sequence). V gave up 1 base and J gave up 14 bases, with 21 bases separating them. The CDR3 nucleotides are TGTGCCAGTAGTATAGGGCTGCCGACCCAACACCAAAAGTACTTC. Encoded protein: CASSIGLPTQHQKYF. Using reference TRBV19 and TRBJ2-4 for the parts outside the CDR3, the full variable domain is DGGITQSPKYLFRKEGQNVTLSCEQNLNHDAMYWYRQDPGQGLRLIYYSQIVNDFQKGDIAEGYSVSREKKESFPLTVTSAQKNPTAFYLCASSIGLPTQHQKYFGAGTRLSVL.

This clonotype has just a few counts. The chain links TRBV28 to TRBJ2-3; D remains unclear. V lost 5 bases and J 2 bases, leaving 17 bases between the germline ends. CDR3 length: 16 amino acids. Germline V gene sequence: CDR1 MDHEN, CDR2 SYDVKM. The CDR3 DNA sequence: TGTGCCAGCAGTCCCGGGCCTAGAGGCGACACAGATACGCAGTATTTT. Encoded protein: CASSPGPRGDTDTQYF.

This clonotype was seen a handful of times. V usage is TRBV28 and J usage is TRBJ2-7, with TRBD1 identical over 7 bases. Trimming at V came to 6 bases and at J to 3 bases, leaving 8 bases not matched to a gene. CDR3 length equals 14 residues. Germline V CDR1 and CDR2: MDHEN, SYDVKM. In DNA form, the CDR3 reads TGTGCCAGCAGCACGACAGGGACCTTCTACGAGCAGTACTTC. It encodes CASSTTGTFYEQYF.

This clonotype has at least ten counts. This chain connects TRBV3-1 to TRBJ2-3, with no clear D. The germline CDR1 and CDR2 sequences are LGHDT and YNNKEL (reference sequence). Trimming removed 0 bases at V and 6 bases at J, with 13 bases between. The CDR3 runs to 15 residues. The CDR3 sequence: CASSQDLRHDDTQYF. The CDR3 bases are TGTGCCAGCAGCCAAGATCTCCGGCACGATGATACGCAGTATTTT.

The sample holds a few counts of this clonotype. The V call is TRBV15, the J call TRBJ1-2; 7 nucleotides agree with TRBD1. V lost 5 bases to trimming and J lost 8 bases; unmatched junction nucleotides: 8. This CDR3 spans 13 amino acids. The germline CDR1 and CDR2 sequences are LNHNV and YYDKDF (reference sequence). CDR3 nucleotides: TGTGCCACCAGCCGCGGGACAGCGCGAGGCTACACCTTC. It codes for CATSRGTARGYTF. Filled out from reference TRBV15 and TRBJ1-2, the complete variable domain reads DAMVIQNPRYQVTQFGKPVTLSCSQTLNHNVMYWYQQKSSQAPKLLFHYYDKDFNNEADTPDNFQSRRPNTSFCFLDIRSPGLGDTAMYLCATSRGTARGYTFGSGTRLTVV.

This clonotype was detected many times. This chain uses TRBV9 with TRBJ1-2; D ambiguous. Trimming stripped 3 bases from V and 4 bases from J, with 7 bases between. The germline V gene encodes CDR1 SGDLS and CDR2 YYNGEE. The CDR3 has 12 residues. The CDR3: CASSARIYGYTF. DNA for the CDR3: TGTGCCAGCAGCGCCAGGATCTATGGCTACACCTTC.

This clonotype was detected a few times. The CDR3 loop is CASSLTGGGGTGELFF. Written as DNA, the CDR3 is TGTGCCAGCAGCTTAACGGGCGGGGGTGGCACCGGGGAGCTGTTTTTT. The chain couples TRBV7-6 to TRBJ2-2, with 7 nucleotides matching TRBD2. The CDR3 is made up of 16 amino acids. V trimming: 2 bases; J trimming: 4 bases; junction bases outside the gene matches: 7. Germline-derived CDR1 and CDR2 are SGHVS and FNYEAQ. Full variable domain (missing parts from reference TRBV7-6 and TRBJ2-2): GAGVSQSPRYKVTKRGQDVALRCDPISGHVSLYWYRQALGQGPEFLTYFNYEAQQDKSGLPNDRFSAERPEGSISTLTIQRTEQRDSAMYRCASSLTGGGGTGELFFGEGSRLTVL.

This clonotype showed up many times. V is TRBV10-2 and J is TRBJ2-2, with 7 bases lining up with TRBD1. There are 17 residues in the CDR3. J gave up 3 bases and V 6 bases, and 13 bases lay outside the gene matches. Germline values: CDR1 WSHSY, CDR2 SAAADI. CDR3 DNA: TGCGCCAGCAGCCTCCGTTTAGGGGGCCGGTACACCGGGGAGCTGTTTTTT. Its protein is CASSLRLGGRYTGELFF.

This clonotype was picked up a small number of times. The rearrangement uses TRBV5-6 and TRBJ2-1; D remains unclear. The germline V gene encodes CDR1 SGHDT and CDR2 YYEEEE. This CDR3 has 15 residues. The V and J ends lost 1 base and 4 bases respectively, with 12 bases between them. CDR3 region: CASSLKPTNYNEQFF. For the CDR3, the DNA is TGTGCCAGCAGCTTGAAGCCTACAAATTACAATGAGCAGTTCTTC.

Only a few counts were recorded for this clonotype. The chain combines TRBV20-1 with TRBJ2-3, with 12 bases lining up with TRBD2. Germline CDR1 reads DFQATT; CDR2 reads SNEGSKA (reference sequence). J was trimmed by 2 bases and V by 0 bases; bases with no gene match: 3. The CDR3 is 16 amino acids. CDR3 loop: CSARDGLAGPTDTQYF. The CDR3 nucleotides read TGCAGTGCTAGAGATGGACTAGCGGGACCCACAGATACGCAGTATTTT.